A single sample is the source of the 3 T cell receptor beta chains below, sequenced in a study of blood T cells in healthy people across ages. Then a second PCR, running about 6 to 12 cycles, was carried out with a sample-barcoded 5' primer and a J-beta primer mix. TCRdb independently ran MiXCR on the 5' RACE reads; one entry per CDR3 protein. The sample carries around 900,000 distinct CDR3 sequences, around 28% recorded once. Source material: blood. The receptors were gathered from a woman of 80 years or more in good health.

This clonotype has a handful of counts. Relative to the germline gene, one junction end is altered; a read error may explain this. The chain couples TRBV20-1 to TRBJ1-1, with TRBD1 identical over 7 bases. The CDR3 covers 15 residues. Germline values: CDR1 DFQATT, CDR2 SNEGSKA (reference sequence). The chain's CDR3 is CSARTGRRADTGAFF. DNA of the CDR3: TGCAGTGCTAGGACAGGGAGGCGCGCGGACACTGGAGCTTTCTTT.

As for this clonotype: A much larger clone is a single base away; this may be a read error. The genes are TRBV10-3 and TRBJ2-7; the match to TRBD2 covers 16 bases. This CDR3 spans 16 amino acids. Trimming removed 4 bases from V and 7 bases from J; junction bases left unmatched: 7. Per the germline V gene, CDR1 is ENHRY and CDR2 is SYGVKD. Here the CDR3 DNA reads TGTGCCATCAGTGTGGGACTAGCGGGGGGGCCGGATGAGCAGTACTTC. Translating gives CAISVGLAGGPDEQYF.

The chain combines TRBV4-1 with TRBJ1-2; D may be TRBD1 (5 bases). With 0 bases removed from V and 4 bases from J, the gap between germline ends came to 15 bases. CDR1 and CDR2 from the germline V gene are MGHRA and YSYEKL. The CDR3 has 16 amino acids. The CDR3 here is CASSQDLYTGVYGYTF. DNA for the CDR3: TGCGCCAGCAGCCAAGACTTGTATACAGGTGTCTATGGCTACACCTTC.